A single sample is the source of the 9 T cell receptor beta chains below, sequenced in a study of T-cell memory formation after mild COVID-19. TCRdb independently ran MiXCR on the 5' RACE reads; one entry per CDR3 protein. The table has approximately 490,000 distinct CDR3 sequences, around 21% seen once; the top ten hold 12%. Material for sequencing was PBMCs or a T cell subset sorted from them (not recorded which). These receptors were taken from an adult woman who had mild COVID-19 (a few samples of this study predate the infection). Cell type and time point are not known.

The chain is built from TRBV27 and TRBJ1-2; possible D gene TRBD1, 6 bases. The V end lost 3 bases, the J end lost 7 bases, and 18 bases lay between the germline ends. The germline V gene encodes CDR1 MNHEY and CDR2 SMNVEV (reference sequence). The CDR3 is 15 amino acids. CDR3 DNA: TGTGCCAGCAGTTTTTCCGCACAGGGCATCGGTGGCTACACCTTC. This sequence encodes CASSFSAQGIGGYTF.

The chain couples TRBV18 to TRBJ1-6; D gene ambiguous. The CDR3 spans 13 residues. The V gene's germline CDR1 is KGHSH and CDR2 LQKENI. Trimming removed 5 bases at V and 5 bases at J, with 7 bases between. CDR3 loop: CASSEHDNSPLHF. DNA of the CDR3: TGTGCCAGCTCAGAGCACGATAATTCACCCCTCCACTTT.

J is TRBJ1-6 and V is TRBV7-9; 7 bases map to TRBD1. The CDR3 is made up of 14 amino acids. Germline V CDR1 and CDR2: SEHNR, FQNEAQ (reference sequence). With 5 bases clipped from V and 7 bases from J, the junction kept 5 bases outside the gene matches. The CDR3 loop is CASSGQDGNSPLHF. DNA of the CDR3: TGTGCCAGCAGCGGACAGGACGGAAATTCACCCCTCCACTTT. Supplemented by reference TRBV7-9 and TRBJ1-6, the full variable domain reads DTGVSQNPRHKITKRGQNVTFRCDPISEHNRLYWYRQTLGQGPEFLTYFQNEAQLEKSRLLSDRFSAERPKGSFSTLEIQRTEQGDSAMYLCASSGQDGNSPLHFGNGTRLTVT.

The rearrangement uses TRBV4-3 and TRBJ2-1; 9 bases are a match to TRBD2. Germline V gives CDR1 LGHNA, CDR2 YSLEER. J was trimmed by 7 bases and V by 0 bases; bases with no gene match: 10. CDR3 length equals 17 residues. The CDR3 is CASSQDMREGLFNEQFF. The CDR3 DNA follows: TGCGCCAGCAGCCAAGATATGCGGGAGGGCCTTTTTAATGAGCAGTTCTTC.

The CDR3 sequence: CASSDLRGSNQPQHF. In nucleotides, the CDR3 is TGTGCCAGCAGCGATCTAAGGGGATCCAATCAGCCCCAGCATTTT. The V and J genes are TRBV7-8 and TRBJ1-5; TRBD1 might be the D (5 bases). Per germline, CDR1 SGHVS and CDR2 FQNEAQ. This CDR3 is 15 amino acids long. The V gene lost 5 bases and the J gene lost 3 bases, with 14 bases spanning the gap.

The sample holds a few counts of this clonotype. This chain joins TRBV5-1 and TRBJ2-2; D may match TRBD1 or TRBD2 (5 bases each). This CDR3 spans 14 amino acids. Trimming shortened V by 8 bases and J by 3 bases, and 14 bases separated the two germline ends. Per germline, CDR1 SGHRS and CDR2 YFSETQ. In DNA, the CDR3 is TGCGCCAGTCACCGGGACGGATACACCGGGGAGCTGTTTTTT. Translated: CASHRDGYTGELFF.

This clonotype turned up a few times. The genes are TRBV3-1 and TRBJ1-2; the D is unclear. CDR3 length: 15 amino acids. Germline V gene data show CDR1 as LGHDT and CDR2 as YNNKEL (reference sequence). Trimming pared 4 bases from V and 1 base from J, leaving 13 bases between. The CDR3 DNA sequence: TGTGCCAGCAGCCTTAGGAACAGACATAACTATGGCTACACCTTC. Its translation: CASSLRNRHNYGYTF.

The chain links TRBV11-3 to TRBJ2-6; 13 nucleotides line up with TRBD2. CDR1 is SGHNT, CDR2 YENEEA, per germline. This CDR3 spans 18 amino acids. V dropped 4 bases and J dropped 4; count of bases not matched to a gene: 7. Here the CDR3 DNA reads TGTGCCAGCAGCTCTCAGACTAGCGGGAGGATAGGGGCCAACGTCCTGACTTTC. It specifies CASSSQTSGRIGANVLTF.

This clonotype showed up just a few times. This chain's CDR3 is CASSPTYRNTGELFF. The CDR3 region has the DNA TGCGCCAGCAGCCCGACCTACAGGAACACCGGGGAGCTGTTTTTT. The chain recombines TRBV5-1 with TRBJ2-2, with no clear D. Germline V lookup: CDR1 SGHRS, CDR2 YFSETQ. V was clipped by 4 bases and J by 1 base, with 11 bases between them. This CDR3 comprises 15 residues.